This T cell receptor beta chain appears in the sequencing data of a study of early T cells in non-severe SARS-CoV-2 infection. Individual cDNA molecules were tagged with unique molecular identifiers. TCRdb redid the calling of the 5' RACE reads with MiXCR, one entry per CDR3 protein. The repertoire holds over 30,000 distinct CDR3 sequences, with 7% to 7.5% as singletons. The table lists this clonotype with many counts. Germline V lookup: CDR1 SQVTM, CDR2 ANQGSEA. CDR3 length: 14 residues. V shed 2 bases and J shed 4 bases, with 12 bases lying between them. This clonotype was sampled from an adult who was a healthcare worker with PCR-confirmed SARS-CoV-2 infection or an uninfected control (not recorded which). The V and J genes are TRBV29-1 and TRBJ1-3; D is ambiguous. The starting material was whole blood, obtained at baseline. The CDR3 here is CSVEWAGSGNTIYF. The CDR3 nucleotides read TGCAGCGTTGAATGGGCAGGATCAGGAAACACCATATATTTT.